This T cell receptor (beta chain) was sequenced for a study of cytotoxic CD8 clonotypes in ibrutinib-treated CLL. The CDR3 has 15 residues. Looked up from germline, CDR1 is LGHNT and CDR2 is FRNRAP. V was clipped by 4 bases and J by 8 bases, with 17 bases between them. The data were produced by immunoSEQ multiplex PCR, yet TCRdb's version contains in-frame clones alone and is incomplete. The data contain approximately 50,000 clones, approximately 69% of them seen just once; the ten biggest clones take up 9.5% to 15%. The receptor was isolated from a human donor with chronic lymphocytic leukemia. Sequenced here: PBMCs, sampled after 12 months of ibrutinib treatment. This sequence joins TRBV12-5 and TRBJ1-4; unclear D gene. The DNA of the CDR3 is TGTGCTAGTGGTTCGGGCCTAGACCTTACCGAAAAACTGTTTTTT. Amino acid sequence: CASGSGLDLTEKLFF.